A single sample is the source of the 27 T cell receptor beta chains below, sequenced in a study of T cell repertoires in cytomegalovirus infection. TCRdb used MiXCR to reprocess the reads, holding one entry per CDR3 protein. The data contain fewer than 350,000 distinct CDR3 sequences, about a sixth of them singletons. The material sequenced was PBMCs. These receptors all come from a human donor in good health (CMV status not recorded). Some clones in this sample may be carry-over from other donors' samples.

This clonotype was seen at least ten times. V gene TRBV7-2 combines with J gene TRBJ2-5; possibly TRBD2 for D (6 bases). V shed 3 bases and J shed 5 bases, with 10 bases lying between them. The CDR3 runs 13 residues. The germline V gene has CDR1 SGHTA and CDR2 FQGNSA. The CDR3 spells CASSFIGGETQYF. CDR3 in DNA: TGTGCCAGCAGCTTCATTGGGGGGGAGACCCAGTACTTC.

This chain joins TRBV3-1 and TRBJ2-3; D uncertain. V dropped 0 bases and J dropped 5 bases, with 9 bases sitting between them. Germline lookup yields CDR1 LGHDT and CDR2 YNNKEL (reference sequence). The CDR3 sequence is 14 residues long. CDR3 nucleotide sequence: TGTGCCAGCAGCCAAGATCCTGGAAGAGATACGCAGTATTTT. Translated, it gives CASSQDPGRDTQYF.

This rearrangement joins TRBV5-6 to TRBJ2-7, with D possibly TRBD2 on 5 matching bases. Germline CDR1 is SGHDT and CDR2 is YYEEEE. V was cut by 6 bases and J by 2 bases, with 12 bases left in between. The CDR3 contains 13 residues. The CDR3 reads CASTRTGAYEQYF. Written as DNA, the CDR3 is TGTGCCAGCACCCGGACTGGAGCCTACGAGCAGTACTTC.

This sequence joins TRBV7-2 and TRBJ2-1, with D possibly TRBD2 on 6 matching bases. Trimming shortened V by 5 bases and J by 4 bases, and 24 bases separated the two germline ends. There are 18 residues in the CDR3. CDR1 and CDR2 (germline): SGHTA, FQGNSA. This CDR3 reads CASSPAVTAGLAYNEQFF. For the CDR3, the DNA is TGTGCCAGCAGCCCCGCGGTGACCGCGGGGCTCGCTTACAATGAGCAGTTCTTC. The entire variable domain, with the rest obtained from reference TRBV7-2 and TRBJ2-1, is as follows: GAGVSQSPSNKVTEKGKDVELRCDPISGHTALYWYRQSLGQGLEFLIYFQGNSAPDKSGLPSDRFSAERTGGSVSTLTIQRTQQEDSAVYLCASSPAVTAGLAYNEQFFGPGTRLTVL.

This clonotype was seen ten or more times. This sequence joins TRBV7-3 and TRBJ2-5; D may be TRBD2 (7 bases). With 5 bases removed from V and 2 bases from J, the gap between germline ends came to 18 bases. Germline CDR1 SGHTA, CDR2 FQGTGA. This CDR3 comprises 16 residues. The CDR3 loop is CASSPGGARRQETQYF. The CDR3, as DNA: TGTGCCAGCAGCCCTGGGGGGGCCCGACGACAAGAGACCCAGTACTTC.

This clonotype was seen ten or more times. The chain recombines TRBV12-3 or TRBV12-4 with TRBJ1-4; D not resolved. CDR3 length equals 14 residues. V gave up 7 bases and J gave up 7 bases, with 16 bases separating them. The CDR3 here is CASTPSGNFEKLFF. In DNA, the CDR3 is TGTGCCAGCACTCCTTCGGGGAACTTTGAAAAACTGTTTTTT.

The chain joins TRBV20-1 to TRBJ2-2; 9 bases fit TRBD1. Germline trimming cut 0 bases from V and 0 bases from J; bases unmatched to any gene: 8. This CDR3 contains 18 residues. Germline assignment: CDR1 DFQATT and CDR2 SNEGSKA (reference sequence). Here the CDR3 reads CSARDRGTGTTNTGELFF. The CDR3 DNA reads as TGCAGTGCTAGAGATCGGGGGACAGGGACCACGAACACCGGGGAGCTGTTTTTT.

This clonotype has only a few counts. The gene calls are TRBV19 and TRBJ2-7; D call uncertain. Germline CDR1 LNHDA, CDR2 SQIVND (reference sequence). Between the trimmed V and J ends, which lost 1 base and 3 bases, there was a span of 13 bases. The CDR3 runs 15 residues. DNA for the CDR3: TGTGCCAGTAGTATAGCGGGCAGCCGGCTCTACGAGCAGTACTTC. This encodes CASSIAGSRLYEQYF.

About this clonotype: At one boundary the junction diverges from the germline segment, which might be a read error. This chain links TRBV4-2 with TRBJ1-2, with 9 nucleotides matching TRBD1. There are 14 residues in the CDR3. Germline V lookup: CDR1 LGHNA, CDR2 YNFKEQ. Written as DNA, the CDR3 is TGTGGCAGCAGCCGGGACAGGGTTGGATATGGGTACAACTTC. This encodes CGSSRDRVGYGYNF.

This clonotype was observed at least ten times. V usage is TRBV12-3 or TRBV12-4 and J usage is TRBJ1-1, with D possibly being TRBD1 (6 bases). The CDR3 has 13 residues. The germline V and J ends were trimmed by 5 bases and 5 bases, with 12 bases remaining between them. The CDR3 loop is CASSVRGETEAFF. CDR3 nucleotides: TGTGCCAGCAGTGTAAGGGGGGAGACTGAAGCTTTCTTT.

In the case of this clonotype: This could be a read error, since a much larger clone is one nucleotide away. The rearrangement uses TRBV7-1 and TRBJ1-3; no clear D gene. TRBV7-1 is flagged as an ORF with uncertain function. This CDR3 spans 15 amino acids. Trimming pared 3 bases from V and 4 bases from J, leaving 13 bases between. CDR3 residues: CASSSADTLGNTIYF. The CDR3 nucleotides are TGTGCCAGCAGCTCTGCCGATACACTAGGAAACACCATATATTTT.

There are a few counts of this clonotype. This rearrangement joins TRBV11-2 to TRBJ1-2; 9 positions agree with TRBD1. The CDR3 runs 15 residues. Germline V gives CDR1 SGHAT, CDR2 FQNNGV. V was clipped by 5 bases and J by 5 bases; unmatched bases: 9. In DNA, the CDR3 is TGTGCCAGCAGCCTGGGACAGGGAGGGCGTTATGGCTACACCTTC. Translated, it gives CASSLGQGGRYGYTF.

This clonotype was counted many times. The chain combines TRBV11-3 with TRBJ2-7, with 9 bases matching TRBD1. The germline V gene encodes CDR1 SGHNT and CDR2 YENEEA. This CDR3 is 14 amino acids long. V lost 5 bases, J lost 3 bases, and 5 bases stayed unmatched. The CDR3 here is CASSQGQGYYEQYF. CDR3 DNA sequence: TGTGCCAGCAGCCAGGGACAGGGATACTACGAGCAGTACTTC.

This clonotype was seen a few times. J is TRBJ2-5 and V is TRBV24-1; TRBD1 might be the D (7 bases). V lost 3 bases and J lost 5, with 15 bases in between. The germline gives CDR1 KGHDR, CDR2 SFDVKD. The CDR3 sequence is 15 residues long. CDR3 amino acids: CATSDPTGTGETQYF. DNA for the CDR3: TGTGCCACCAGTGATCCGACAGGGACTGGGGAGACCCAGTACTTC.

This clonotype occurred many times. The chain carries TRBV7-6 and TRBJ2-1; unclear D gene. The germline V gene encodes CDR1 SGHVS and CDR2 FNYEAQ. The CDR3 runs to 13 residues. The ends were cut back, 1 base at V and 9 bases at J, with 10 bases in the middle. The CDR3 spells CASSLVEWGEQFF. The CDR3 bases are TGTGCCAGCAGCTTAGTGGAATGGGGTGAGCAGTTCTTC.

In its sample, this clonotype was seen many times. This chain connects TRBV12-3 or TRBV12-4 to TRBJ1-4; D unclear. The CDR3 sequence is 15 residues long. Trimming pared 5 bases from V and 4 bases from J, leaving 14 bases between. The CDR3 sequence: CASSPGSSINEKLFF. CDR3 DNA: TGTGCCAGCAGTCCGGGAAGCTCAATTAATGAAAAACTGTTTTTT.

J is TRBJ1-1 and V is TRBV12-3 or TRBV12-4, with D perhaps TRBD1 (5 bases). Deletions cut 6 bases from V and 1 base from J, with 9 bases between. CDR3 size: 13 residues. The CDR3 protein is CASRKDRNTEAFF. CDR3 sequence (DNA): TGTGCCAGCAGAAAAGACAGGAACACTGAAGCTTTCTTT.

This clonotype has at least ten counts. The J gene is TRBJ2-7, the V gene TRBV6-1; D not resolved. Deletions cut 3 bases from V and 4 bases from J, with 16 bases between. Germline CDR1 reads MNHNS; CDR2 reads SASEGT. The CDR3 length is 15 residues. The CDR3: CASSDQTKVTYEQYF. The CDR3 nucleotides are TGTGCCAGCAGTGACCAGACCAAAGTTACTTACGAGCAGTACTTC.

This clonotype was seen many times. The V call is TRBV6-5, the J call TRBJ2-3, with D perhaps TRBD1 (5 bases). CDR1 is MNHEY and CDR2 is SVGAGI in the germline V gene. Between the trimmed V and J ends, which lost 2 bases and 2 bases, there was a span of 11 bases. The length of the CDR3 is 15 residues. The CDR3: CASSYTARDTDTQYF. CDR3 bases: TGTGCCAGCAGTTACACCGCCAGGGACACAGATACGCAGTATTTT.

This clonotype was seen more than once but under ten times. J is TRBJ2-2 and V is TRBV6-1; possibly TRBD1 or TRBD2 for D (5 bases each). This CDR3 has 13 residues. V shed 10 bases and J shed 1 base, with 10 bases lying between them. The germline CDR1 and CDR2 sequences are MNHNS and SASEGT. The CDR3 region is CATLGGNTGELFF. Written as DNA, the CDR3 is TGTGCCACCCTTGGGGGGAACACCGGGGAGCTGTTTTTT.

This clonotype was seen repeatedly, ten times or more. The chain has TRBV7-8 and TRBJ1-1; 7 bases map to TRBD1. Germline CDR1 reads SGHVS; CDR2 reads FQNEAQ. Trimming removed 6 bases from V and 2 bases from J; junction bases left unmatched: 6. This CDR3 has 14 residues. The CDR3 DNA is TGTGCCAGCAGTACAGGGGATCCCAACACTGAAGCTTTCTTT. This translates into CASSTGDPNTEAFF.

J is TRBJ2-5 and V is TRBV6-2 or TRBV6-3; no reliable D call. V gave up 5 bases and J gave up 6 bases, with 7 bases separating them. The CDR3 extends over 11 amino acids. CDR1 and CDR2 (germline): MNHEY, SVGEGT. The CDR3 loop is CASSPRQTQYF. The CDR3, as DNA: TGTGCCAGCAGTCCTCGCCAGACCCAGTACTTC.

The chain is built from TRBV27 and TRBJ2-7, with a tentative D call TRBD2 (6 bases). Germline lookup yields CDR1 MNHEY and CDR2 SMNVEV (reference sequence). The CDR3 is 14 amino acids. Trimming took 1 base from V and 0 from J, leaving 7 bases between them. The CDR3 reads CASSLWGDSYEQYF. The CDR3 DNA reads as TGTGCCAGCAGTTTATGGGGGGACTCCTACGAGCAGTACTTC.

This clonotype was seen only once. This chain uses TRBV27 with TRBJ2-1, with D maybe TRBD1 (6 bases). The CDR3 length is 16 residues. Germline CDR1 MNHEY, CDR2 SMNVEV (reference sequence). The germline V and J ends were trimmed by 3 bases and 9 bases, with 21 bases remaining between them. The CDR3 here is CASSFNIGQPPSEQFF. In DNA, the CDR3 is TGTGCCAGCAGTTTCAACATAGGACAGCCCCCCAGTGAGCAGTTCTTC.

This clonotype appeared a few times. This chain links TRBV18 with TRBJ2-5; tentatively, D is TRBD1 (5 bases). The CDR3 runs 13 residues. The V gene's germline CDR1 is KGHSH and CDR2 LQKENI. V lost 2 bases and J 7 bases, leaving 11 bases between the germline ends. DNA of the CDR3: TGTGCCAGCTCACCAAGGGGATCGGGGACCCAGTACTTC. Translated: CASSPRGSGTQYF.

The chain has TRBV5-1 and TRBJ2-7; TRBD1 matches 10 bases. With V trimmed by 0 bases and J by 5 bases, 14 bases remained unmatched. The CDR3 has 18 residues. Looked up from germline, CDR1 is SGHRS and CDR2 is YFSETQ. CDR3 nucleotides: TGCGCCAGCAGCTTGGAGTGGGACAGGGGACCTTTTCGGGACGAGCAGTACTTC. Protein: CASSLEWDRGPFRDEQYF.

There are many counts of this clonotype. V and J are TRBV7-2 and TRBJ2-5; D remains unclear. The ends were cut back, 3 bases at V and 2 bases at J, with 7 bases in the middle. This CDR3 is built from 13 residues. Germline CDR1 reads SGHTA; CDR2 reads FQGNSA. CDR3: CASSFSQQETQYF. In DNA, the CDR3 is TGTGCCAGCAGCTTTTCCCAGCAAGAGACCCAGTACTTC.